The clone carrying this TCR beta chain appeared a few times. Its antigen is as yet unknown. These data originate in a study of cytomegalovirus exposure and HLA in healthy donors. The study, taken as a whole, reports: Confirmation in vitro established that a few CMV-associated chains were specific for CMV antigens. It was assumed in the presence/absence analyses that sequencing depth was roughly uniform across donors. Versus the roughly 690-donor mean, an Asian-associated ancestry cluster reportedly showed fewer N-insertions in a later analysis. The study designated about 160 TCR beta chains cytomegalovirus-associated.

Trimming removed 1 base at V and 3 bases at J, with 6 bases between. Germline V lookup: CDR1 SGHAT, CDR2 FQNNGV. There are 13 residues in the CDR3. Both 60 Vbeta primers and 13 Jbeta primers went into the PCR. Using immunoSEQ multiplex PCR, the repertoire was profiled, and TCRdb retains in-frame clones only, with some absent. The table shows 100,000 to 150,000 clones, with 15% to 20% occurring only once. The clonotype was recovered from a female donor in good health and CMV-seropositive. V is TRBV11-2 and J is TRBJ1-2, with a tentative D call TRBD1 (5 bases). The sample taken for sequencing was PBMCs. CDR3 nucleotide sequence: TGTGCCAGCAGCTTAGGGGGGGACTATGGCTACACCTTC. Its protein is CASSLGGDYGYTF.